This TCR beta chain was sequenced during a study of blood T cell repertoires in COVID-19 (dated by TCRdb to the early 2020s). Regarding the complete study: Samples from collaborators originated in the United States, Italy and Spain and spanned both the acute and convalescent phases of COVID-19. HLA class I and class II types, where available, came from metadata supplied by the sample provider rather than from assay-based typing. The repertoires were made available in a free public database intended to serve as a resource for research on the immune response to SARS-CoV-2. Samples came from the ongoing ImmuneRACE study (first 160 participants) plus 1,254 subjects from 6 global collaborators. Sample metadata almost always included a de-identified subject ID, COVID-19 status, age in years and sex. The prospective study material was composed of cDNA or gDNA derived from T cells, B-cell-depleted T cells, or PBMCs. Subjects who had been exposed to COVID-19, were actively infected with it, or had recovered from it provided the deeply sampled blood TCRbeta repertoires that made up the dataset.

Between the V and J ends, shortened by 4 bases and 5 bases respectively, the junction contains 18 bases. For CDR1 and CDR2, the germline V gene lists LGHNA and YNFKEQ. From cysteine to phenylalanine, the CDR3 is 16 amino acids long. Only the CDR3 portion is preserved as DNA: 48 bases, with reading frame beginning at the first base. Here is what the overall study found, with its caveats: The quantity of clinical and demographic metadata differed by source and by participant and was supplied without curation.

Collaborating institutions collected whole blood in K2EDTA tubes following their own protocols. For TCRbeta analysis, collaborators shipped samples as frozen whole blood, isolated PBMCs, or DNA extracted from either of those sample types. As for this clone: No cognate antigen has been identified for it. Per-base quality was not reported, and no clone a single base away is much larger than it.

TCRbeta CDR3 regions were amplified from genomic DNA by means of the immunoSEQ Assay, a bias-controlled multiplex PCR. In the paper's pipeline: Nucleated cell counts per sample were estimated from amplification of reference gene primers within the assay. To quantify the absolute abundance of each unique TCRbeta CDR3 rearrangement, sequence reads were collapsed and filtered. For each sample, productive Simpson clonality was calculated as the square root of Simpson's diversity index across productive rearrangements. In TCRdb, the immuneACCESS table is reduced to in-frame sequences with V and J assigned. These tables do not hold every clone; where another copy was compared, an unresolved V gene accounts for under half, and the others remain unexplained. V, J and clone size were drawn from that table, and D and trimming were deduced from the DNA. The sample has nearly 80,000 clones on record, roughly 89% of them singletons. The ten biggest clones cover 4.9% of the sample.

Source material: peripheral blood. The receptor was isolated from a woman at least 80 years old with active or convalescent COVID-19. Here the chain combines TRBV4-2 and TRBJ2-1; the D gene is perhaps TRBD1, on 6 matching bases. For the CDR3, the sequence is CASSPETGLTNNEQFF. The nucleotide sequence is TGTGCCAGCAGCCCAGAGACAGGATTGACTAACAATGAGCAGTTCTTC.